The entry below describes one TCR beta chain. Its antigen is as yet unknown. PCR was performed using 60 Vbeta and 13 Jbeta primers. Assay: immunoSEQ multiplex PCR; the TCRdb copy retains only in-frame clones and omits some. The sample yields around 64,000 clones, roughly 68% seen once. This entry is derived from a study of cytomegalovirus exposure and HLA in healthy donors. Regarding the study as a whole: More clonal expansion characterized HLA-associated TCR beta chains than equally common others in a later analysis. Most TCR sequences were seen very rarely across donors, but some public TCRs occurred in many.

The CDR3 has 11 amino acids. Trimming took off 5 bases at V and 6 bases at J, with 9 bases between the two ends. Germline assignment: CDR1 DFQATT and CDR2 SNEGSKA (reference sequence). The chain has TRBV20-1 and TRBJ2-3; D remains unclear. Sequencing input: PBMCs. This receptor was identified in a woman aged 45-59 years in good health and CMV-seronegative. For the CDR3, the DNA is TGCAGTGCTGTTTTTCGGGATACGCAGTATTTT. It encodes CSAVFRDTQYF.